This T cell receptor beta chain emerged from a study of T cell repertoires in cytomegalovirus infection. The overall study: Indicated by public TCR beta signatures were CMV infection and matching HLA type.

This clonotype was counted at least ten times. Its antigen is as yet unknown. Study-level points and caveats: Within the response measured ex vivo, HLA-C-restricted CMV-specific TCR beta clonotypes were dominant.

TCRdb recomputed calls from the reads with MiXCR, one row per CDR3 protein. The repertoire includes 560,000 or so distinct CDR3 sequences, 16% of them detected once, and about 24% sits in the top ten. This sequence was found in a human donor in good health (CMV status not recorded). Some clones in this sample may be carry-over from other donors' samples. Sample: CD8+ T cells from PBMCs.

The CDR3 nucleotides read TGTGCCAGCAGTTTACAGCAATTGGGCTACGAGCAGTACTTC. Amino acid sequence: CASSLQQLGYEQYF. The rearrangement joins TRBV27 to TRBJ2-7; D not certain. CDR1 is MNHEY, CDR2 SMNVEV, per germline (reference sequence). V was shortened by 2 bases and J by 3 bases, with 11 bases between the two germline ends. The CDR3 totals 14 residues.